The text below deals with one T cell receptor (beta chain). Its cognate antigen has yet to be identified. Base-call qualities are not available, and no considerably larger clone is one nucleotide away. The CDR3, from cysteine to phenylalanine, totals 14 residues. The only DNA kept is the CDR3, 42 bases in frame from the first base. Trimming takes 0 bases from V and 6 bases from J, and the germline ends sit 11 bases apart. CDR1 SGHVS and CDR2 FQNEAQ are derived from the germline V gene. One collaborating source in Seattle enrolled patients while the patients were actively infected and followed the patients over time throughout the course of disease. Whole blood was collected in K2EDTA tubes by collaborating institutions according to the institutions' own protocols. For TCRbeta analysis, collaborators shipped samples in one of three forms: frozen whole blood, isolated PBMCs, or DNA extracted from either of those sample types.

The data derive from a study of blood T cell repertoires in COVID-19 (dated by TCRdb to the early 2020s). Study-level background: The collaborator samples originated in the United States, Italy and Spain and spanned the acute and convalescent phases of COVID-19. The prospective study material was composed of cDNA or gDNA derived from T cells, B-cell-depleted T cells, or PBMCs. Subjects who had been exposed to COVID-19, were actively infected with it, or had recovered from it provided the deeply sampled blood TCRbeta repertoires that made up the dataset. The repertoires were made available in a free public database intended to serve as a resource for research on the immune response to SARS-CoV-2. Samples were obtained from the ongoing ImmuneRACE study (first 160 participants) and from 1,200 or so subjects provided by 6 global collaborators. The sample metadata nearly always contained a de-identified subject ID, COVID-19 status, age in years and sex. HLA class I and class II types, where available, came from metadata supplied by the sample provider rather than from assay-based typing. Results the study describes overall, beyond this receptor: Clinical and demographic metadata were provided uncurated, with the amount varying by source and participant.

The immunoSEQ Assay, a bias-controlled multiplex PCR, was used to amplify TCRbeta CDR3 regions from genomic DNA. The authors' analysis ran thus. The number of nucleated cells in each sample was estimated from the amplification of reference gene primers within the assay. To quantify the absolute abundance of each unique TCRbeta CDR3 rearrangement, sequence reads were collapsed and filtered. For each sample, productive Simpson clonality was calculated as the square root of Simpson's diversity index over productive rearrangements. TCRdb took over this immuneACCESS table, retaining in-frame rearrangements with V and J assigned. Such tables are incomplete; in checked studies, under half of the missing clones stem from an unresolved V gene, and the remainder is unexplained. That table furnishes V, J and clone size, whereas the DNA furnished D and trimming. The sample has fewer than 300,000 clones on record, 80% to 95% of them singletons. The ten largest clones capture over 2% of the sample.

This TCR derives from a woman aged 30 to 39 with COVID-19, enrolled during active disease. The specimen was peripheral blood. The V gene is TRBV7-8 and the J gene is TRBJ1-2, with the D gene call left open. DNA sequence: TGTGCCAGCAGCTTAGCGCACAAGTCCAATGGCTACACCTTC. The resulting protein is CASSLAHKSNGYTF.